These T cell receptor beta chains were read from a single sample in a study of CD8 T cells in Susac syndrome. TCRdb processed the immunoSEQ multiplex PCR reads anew with MiXCR; each CDR3 protein has one entry. Seen here are roughly 170,000 distinct CDR3 sequences, over 85% observed once, and the top ten hold roughly 0.1%. The sequenced material came from CD4+ T cells from PBMCs. All receptors derive from a human donor with multiple sclerosis. Both conserved end residues are part of each CDR3. Each record gives: clone size, D gene, CDR3 length, J gene, V gene, CDR3 protein, CDR3 DNA. D genes are given only for firm matches. Rows give clone size only sometimes, using once, few, many, or a class for an expanded clone.

- | - | 15 | TRBJ1-1 | TRBV7-9 | CASSPRVGRNTEAFF | TGTGCCAGCAGCCCCAGGGTTGGAAGGAACACTGAAGCTTTCTTT
- | TRBD2 | 14 | TRBJ2-1 | TRBV24-1 | CATRGREWDNEQFF | TGTGCCACCAGAGGGAGGGAGTGGGACAATGAGCAGTTCTTC
- | - | 13 | TRBJ2-7 | TRBV4-1 | CASSQTISYEQYF | TGCGCCAGCAGCCAAACGATATCCTACGAGCAGTACTTC
- | - | 16 | TRBJ2-7 | TRBV18 | CASSPNAGRSSYEQYF | TGTGCCAGCTCACCGAATGCGGGGAGGAGCTCCTACGAGCAGTACTTC
- | - | 17 | TRBJ2-4 | TRBV7-5 | CISFTIRDIRAKNIQYF | TGTATCTCTTTCACCATTCGGGACATCCGGGCCAAAAACATTCAGTACTTC
- | - | 12 | TRBJ1-1 | TRBV7-9 | CASSLAGSTAFF | TGTGCCAGCAGCTTAGCGGGGTCCACGGCTTTCTTT
- | - | 13 | TRBJ1-5 | TRBV7-2 | CASSLTSHQPQHF | TGTGCCAGCAGCTTAACCAGTCATCAGCCCCAGCATTTT
- | - | 16 | TRBJ2-1 | TRBV18 | CASSLGMGTAGNEQFF | TGTGCCAGCTCCCTCGGAATGGGAACCGCAGGTAATGAGCAGTTCTTC
- | TRBD2 | 13 | TRBJ2-7 | TRBV30 | CAHTSMTSGRAYF | TGTGCCCACACCAGTATGACTAGCGGGAGGGCTTACTTC
- | TRBD2 | 15 | TRBJ2-1 | TRBV20-1 | CSAVPGTSGTNEQFF | TGCAGTGCTGTTCCCGGGACTAGCGGGACCAATGAGCAGTTCTTC
- | TRBD1 | 14 | TRBJ2-7 | TRBV18 | CASSPRTGAYEQYF | TGTGCCAGCTCACCACGGACAGGGGCCTACGAGCAGTACTTC
- | - | 14 | TRBJ1-2 | TRBV28 | CASSRIMGTYGYTF | TGTGCCAGCAGTCGAATAATGGGCACCTATGGCTACACCTTC
- | - | 14 | TRBJ2-4 | TRBV7-9 | CASSFSTGLDIQYF | TGTGCCAGCAGCTTCTCGACTGGATTGGACATTCAGTACTTC
- | TRBD2 | 15 | TRBJ2-7 | TRBV18 | CASSPVAGGRNEQYF | TGTGCCAGCTCACCGGTGGCGGGAGGGAGGAACGAGCAGTACTTC
- | - | 15 | TRBJ2-1 | TRBV9 | CASSVGGTGNNEQFF | TGTGCCAGCAGCGTAGGAGGGACGGGGAACAATGAGCAGTTCTTC
- | - | 14 | TRBJ2-5 | TRBV7-9 | CASGRVIIQETQYF | TGTGCCAGCGGGCGAGTGATAATCCAAGAGACCCAGTACTTC
once | - | 19 | TRBJ1-1 | TRBV7-9 | CASSLRKGRPMRRNTEAFF | TGTGCCAGCAGCTTAAGAAAAGGACGGCCAATGAGGAGGAACACTGAAGCTTTCTTT
- | - | 13 | TRBJ2-5 | TRBV6-5 | CASSEGGSRTQYF | TGTGCCAGCAGCGAGGGGGGGAGTCGGACCCAGTACTTC
- | - | 16 | TRBJ1-3 | TRBV7-6 | CASSLLGDRGGNTIYF | TGTGCCAGCAGCTTATTAGGGGACCGCGGTGGAAACACCATATATTTT
- | TRBD1 | 13 | TRBJ1-1 | TRBV10-3 | CAILGQGNTEAFF | TGTGCCATCTTAGGACAGGGGAACACTGAAGCTTTCTTT
- | TRBD2 | 15 | TRBJ2-7 | TRBV19 | CASSVTSGEDYEQYF | TGTGCCAGTAGTGTGACTAGCGGGGAAGACTACGAGCAGTACTTC
- | - | 14 | TRBJ1-5 | TRBV19 | CASSRADSNQPQHF | TGTGCCAGTAGCAGGGCCGATAGCAATCAGCCCCAGCATTTT
- | - | 13 | TRBJ1-2 | TRBV19 | CASTVPTNYGYTF | TGTGCCAGTACAGTGCCGACTAACTATGGCTACACCTTC
- | TRBD1 | 15 | TRBJ1-2 | TRBV11-1 | CASSLGDRTGDGYTF | TGTGCCAGCAGCTTAGGGGACCGGACAGGCGATGGCTACACCTTC
- | TRBD1 | 14 | TRBJ2-5 | TRBV5-4 | CASTAQDRQETQYF | TGTGCCAGCACCGCCCAGGACAGGCAAGAGACCCAGTACTTC
- | - | 15 | TRBJ1-1 | TRBV5-4 | CASSLTGRRNTEAFF | TGTGCCAGCAGCTTGACCGGACGGAGGAACACTGAAGCTTTCTTT
- | - | 14 | TRBJ1-1 | TRBV24-1 | CATSDPGRDTEAFF | TGTGCCACCAGTGACCCCGGGAGGGACACTGAAGCTTTCTTT
- | - | 14 | TRBJ2-7 | TRBV30 | CAWSTGLGPYEQYF | TGTGCCTGGTCGACAGGACTGGGACCCTACGAGCAGTACTTC
- | TRBD1 | 14 | TRBJ1-2 | TRBV6-6 | CASSEQGLNYGYTF | TGTGCCAGCAGCGAACAGGGGCTAAACTATGGCTACACCTTC
- | - | 10 | TRBJ1-2 | TRBV28 | CASKRTGYTF | TGTGCCAGCAAGCGGACCGGCTACACCTTC
- | - | 15 | TRBJ2-3 | TRBV5-6 | CASSFTGTSTDTQYF | TGTGCCAGCAGCTTTACGGGGACAAGCACAGATACGCAGTATTTT